This TCR beta chain was obtained from a study of blood T cells in healthy people across ages (dated by TCRdb to about 2015). Looking at the study overall: In model experiments, roughly one uniquely barcoded TCR beta cDNA molecule per two T cells was captured by template switching. Two additional independent replicas of 1 million unique cDNA reads from the same blood draw were analyzed for two donors (one aged 18 to 30 and one aged 80 or older). To avoid experimental bias, donors of different ages were spread randomly across the sequencing lanes. Age-related changes in TCR beta repertoire diversity were measured in the study by deep sequencing normalized with unique cDNA molecular identifiers. The donors were divided into four age groups: young (average roughly 15 years), middle-aged (roughly 42), aged (around 59) and long-lived (more than 75). Broad study findings and their caveats: Donor CMV infection status was unknown, potentially confounding age-related changes in expanded clonotypes. Bulk unsorted PBMC profiling prevented conclusive comparison of naive and antigen-experienced compartments. As age increased, observed TCR beta diversity per million T cells dropped in a roughly linear way, and a significant reduction was already evident by age 40. The long-lived group showed more naive CD4+ T cells, fewer expanded clones and increased TCR diversity than the aged group, suggesting age selection. Estimates of total diversity based on one million sequenced T cells were regarded as lower bounds and as underestimates. A strong correlation was found between observed TCR beta diversity and the percentage of naive T cells measured by flow cytometry.

The library was obtained by 5' RACE. The run used an Illumina HiSeq 2500. A second PCR of roughly 7 to 12 cycles was performed with a sample-barcoded 5' primer and a J-beta primer mix. A template-switch 5' adaptor carrying 12 random nucleotides introduced a unique molecular identifier onto each TCR beta cDNA molecule. At least 3 million CDR3-containing paired-end reads were obtained from each sample. The Mint cDNA synthesis kit, primed by a TRBC-specific oligonucleotide, was used to synthesize first-strand cDNA from all RNA. All cDNA was treated with uracil-DNA glycosylase and then went through a first 18-cycle PCR with the universal primers M1SS and BC2_uni_R. Under the source paper's analysis protocol: For normalization, 1 million high-quality reads, each with a distinct molecular identifier, were randomly selected from each sample. Instead of being binned into consensus sequences, reads that shared molecular identifiers were thrown out. MiTCR, set to a Q25 quality threshold and the strictest error-elimination algorithm, was used for CDR3 identification, clonotype clustering and error correction. A nonparametric unseen species model with Euler transformation was used to estimate lower-bound total TCR beta diversity. TCRdb reprocessed the public reads (quality trimming at Q25 with fastp, clone calling with MiXCR) and kept in-frame beta chains. For every CDR3 protein sequence, its rows merge into one entry that carries the most common genes and DNA. TCRdb's processing, not the authors', yielded these V and J calls. In this sample the table shows roughly 800,000 distinct CDR3 sequences, about three fifths of which occur a single time. The ten largest account for 22% of the sample.

Systemically healthy Caucasian individuals from Russia, some 36 in total and aged about 6 to 95 years, were included as donors. Each donor gave approximately 9.3 milliliters of peripheral blood, collected into EDTA-treated Vacutainer tubes. Ficoll-Paque density-gradient centrifugation was used to isolate PBMCs, with at least 6.5 million per sample. Total RNA, at least 6 micrograms per sample, was extracted from PBMCs with Trizol reagent. For every donor, flow cytometry on a PBMC aliquot measured the percentage of naive CD45RAhigh/CD27high T cells. Measured from the cysteine to the phenylalanine, the CDR3 is 15 residues long. Of all the DNA, just the CDR3 is kept, 45 bases in frame from base 1. CDR1 and CDR2, looked up from the germline V gene, are SGHDT and YYEEEE. In the case of this clonotype: Its cognate antigen has yet to be identified. An end of the junction differs from the germline gene, which may be a read error.

This sequence originates from a man aged 30-40 years in good health. The material sequenced was blood. The rearrangement combines TRBV5-6 with TRBJ1-2; TRBD1 matches 8 bases in the middle. CDR3 protein: CTSKSKDRAGYGYTF. The nucleotide sequence is TGTACCAGCAAATCTAAGGACAGGGCAGGCTATGGCTACACCTTC.